Below are 15 T cell receptor beta chains sequenced from a single sample in a study of cytomegalovirus exposure and HLA in healthy donors. The PCR made use of 60 Vbeta and 13 Jbeta primers. Measured with immunoSEQ multiplex PCR; TCRdb has only the in-frame clones, and not every one. This sample has approximately 170,000 clones, with roughly 65% found just once. The sample was PBMCs. The receptors derive from a man between 18 and 29 years old in good health and CMV-seropositive.

In its sample, this clone was seen a few times. Other DNA sequences in this specimen translate into the identical CDR3. The V and J genes are TRBV11-1 and TRBJ2-5; 8 nucleotides align to TRBD2. The V gene end was trimmed by 6 bases and the J gene end by 5 bases; junction bases not matched to a gene: 11. There are 15 residues in the CDR3. The germline CDR1 and CDR2 sequences are SGHAT and FQDESV (reference sequence). The CDR3, as DNA: TGTGCCAGCAGTCGTTCACGGGGGGGCCGGGAGACCCAGTACTTC. Translating gives CASSRSRGGRETQYF.

V usage is TRBV2 and J usage is TRBJ1-3; D gene ambiguous. CDR1 SNHLY and CDR2 FYNNEI come from the germline V gene. V lost 3 bases and J lost 9, with 9 bases in between. This CDR3 has 12 residues. The CDR3 here is CASSESPRTIYF. CDR3 nucleotides: TGTGCCAGCAGTGAGAGCCCCCGCACCATATATTTT.

CDR3 nucleotide sequence: TGTGCCACCAGCAGCCGACAGTTGAACACTGAAGCTTTCTTT. Translating it yields CATSSRQLNTEAFF. This chain joins TRBV15 and TRBJ1-1; D perhaps matches TRBD1 (5 bases). In germline, CDR1 is LNHNV, CDR2 YYDKDF (reference sequence). V lost 3 bases and J 0 bases, leaving 8 bases between the germline ends. CDR3 size: 14 residues.

The chain recombines TRBV2 with TRBJ1-1; tentatively, D is TRBD1 (5 bases). The CDR3 is made up of 13 amino acids. In germline, CDR1 is SNHLY, CDR2 FYNNEI. V lost 8 bases, J lost 2 bases, and 12 bases lay in between. CDR3 region: CASRQLINTEAFF. The CDR3 DNA follows: TGTGCCAGCCGACAGTTAATAAACACTGAAGCTTTCTTT.

This clone has only a few counts. The chain employs TRBV7-9 and TRBJ1-3; D remains ambiguous. The CDR3 contains 15 residues. Trimming left V 1 base short and J 5 bases short, with 12 bases between. Germline loops: CDR1 SEHNR, CDR2 FQNEAQ (reference sequence). The CDR3 region is CASSLGAAGRNTIYF. Here the CDR3 DNA reads TGTGCCAGCAGCTTAGGGGCTGCGGGGAGAAACACCATATATTTT. The full variable domain, in which reference TRBV7-9 and TRBJ1-3 provide the parts outside the CDR3, is DTGVSQNPRHKITKRGQNVTFRCDPISEHNRLYWYRQTLGQGPEFLTYFQNEAQLEKSRLLSDRFSAERPKGSFSTLEIQRTEQGDSAMYLCASSLGAAGRNTIYFGEGSWLTVV.

The chain combines TRBV5-1 with TRBJ2-3, with D perhaps matching TRBD1 (6 bases). The CDR3 loop spans 16 amino acids. The V gene's germline CDR1 is SGHRS and CDR2 YFSETQ. V was pared by 6 bases and J by 2 bases, with 19 bases between. CDR3 in amino acids: CASIAWNTGTTDTQYF. CDR3 bases: TGCGCCAGCATCGCTTGGAACACAGGGACCACAGATACGCAGTATTTT.

This CDR3 reads CASSYRGLGNEQFF. The CDR3 coding sequence is TGTGCCAGCAGTTACCGGGGACTAGGCAATGAGCAGTTCTTC. J is TRBJ2-1 and V is TRBV6-5; 8 nucleotides agree with TRBD2. Per the germline V gene, CDR1 is MNHEY and CDR2 is SVGAGI. This CDR3 is 14 amino acids long. V was pared by 2 bases and J by 6 bases, with 3 bases of the junction left unmatched.

The chain combines TRBV6-1 with TRBJ2-1, with 11 bases aligning to TRBD2. Unmatched junction bases numbered 6, after V lost 10 bases and J lost 7 bases. CDR1 MNHNS and CDR2 SASEGT come from the germline V gene. The CDR3 has 13 amino acids. CDR3 bases: TGTGCCACCGTAGCGGGAGGGCTAAATGAGCAGTTCTTC. Translated, it gives CATVAGGLNEQFF.

This clone was recorded only once. The chain recombines TRBV6-1 with TRBJ1-2; D gene uncertain. Germline lookup yields CDR1 MNHNS and CDR2 SASEGT. CDR3 length: 16 amino acids. Trimming took off 0 bases at V and 4 bases at J, with 15 bases between the two ends. The CDR3 is CASSEAPTVDFYGYTF. The CDR3 nucleotides are TGTGCCAGCAGTGAAGCGCCAACAGTGGATTTCTATGGCTACACCTTC.

This chain connects TRBV30 to TRBJ2-5, with 13 bases aligning to TRBD2. The germline gives CDR1 GTSNPN, CDR2 SVGIG (reference sequence). This CDR3 comprises 17 residues. Losses at the gene ends were 1 base for V and 5 bases for J; bases not matched to a gene: 10. The CDR3, as DNA: TGTGCCTGGAGTGCCCGACTAGCGGGGGGCCCGGGGGAGACCCAGTACTTC. Protein: CAWSARLAGGPGETQYF.

The chain uses TRBV14 and TRBJ1-1; a weak D match, TRBD1 (5 bases). There are 16 residues in the CDR3. Trimming took 4 bases from V and 3 from J, leaving 18 bases between them. CDR1 and CDR2 (germline): SGHDN, FVKESK. This CDR3 reads CASSRLKPSRDTEAFF. In nucleotides, the CDR3 is TGTGCCAGCAGCCGGCTAAAGCCTTCCAGGGACACTGAAGCTTTCTTT.

This clone was seen more than once but under ten times. V is TRBV5-4 and J is TRBJ2-3; D not certain. Trimming pared 6 bases from V and 0 bases from J, leaving 5 bases between. The CDR3 extends over 12 amino acids. Germline loops: CDR1 SGHNT, CDR2 YYREEE (reference sequence). CDR3 in amino acids: CASTSSTDTQYF. In DNA form, the CDR3 reads TGTGCCAGCACCTCTAGCACAGATACGCAGTATTTT.

V usage is TRBV7-9 and J usage is TRBJ2-1; no reliable D call. V was pared by 2 bases and J by 1 base, with 12 bases between. CDR3 length: 16 residues. Looked up from germline, CDR1 is SEHNR and CDR2 is FQNEAQ (reference sequence). As DNA, the CDR3 is TGTGCCAGCAGCTTACAAATTACAGTATCCTACAATGAGCAGTTCTTC. This encodes CASSLQITVSYNEQFF.

This clone has only a few counts. J is TRBJ1-3 and V is TRBV5-1; TRBD1 is a possible D gene (6 bases). From germline, CDR1 is SGHRS and CDR2 YFSETQ. CDR3 length: 16 residues. V was shortened by 3 bases and J by 4 bases, with 17 bases between the two germline ends. The CDR3 here is CASSSDPTGKGNTIYF. The CDR3 coding sequence is TGCGCCAGCAGCTCGGACCCGACAGGAAAAGGAAACACCATATATTTT.

V and J are TRBV2 and TRBJ2-1; D might be TRBD2 (5 bases). Germline assignment: CDR1 SNHLY and CDR2 FYNNEI. This CDR3 has 14 residues. The germline V and J ends were trimmed by 0 bases and 7 bases, with 10 bases remaining between them. The CDR3 here is CASSEARARNEQFF. CDR3 in DNA: TGTGCCAGCAGTGAAGCGAGGGCGAGGAATGAGCAGTTCTTC.